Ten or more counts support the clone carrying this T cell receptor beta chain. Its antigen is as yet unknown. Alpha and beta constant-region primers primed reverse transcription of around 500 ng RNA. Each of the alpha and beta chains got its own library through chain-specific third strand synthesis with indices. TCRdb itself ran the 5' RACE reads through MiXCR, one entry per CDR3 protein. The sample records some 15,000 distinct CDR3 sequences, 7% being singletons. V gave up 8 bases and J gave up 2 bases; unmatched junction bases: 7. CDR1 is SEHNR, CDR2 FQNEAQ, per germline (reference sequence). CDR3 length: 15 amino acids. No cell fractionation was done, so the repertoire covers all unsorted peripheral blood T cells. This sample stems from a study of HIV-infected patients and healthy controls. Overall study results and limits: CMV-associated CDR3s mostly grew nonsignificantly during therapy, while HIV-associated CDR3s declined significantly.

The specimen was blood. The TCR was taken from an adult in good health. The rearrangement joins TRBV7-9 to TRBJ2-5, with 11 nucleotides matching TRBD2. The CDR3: CASGTSGSVQETQYF. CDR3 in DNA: TGTGCCAGCGGCACTAGCGGGAGTGTTCAAGAGACCCAGTACTTC.